This is a list of T cell receptor beta chains from one sample in a study of early T cells in non-severe SARS-CoV-2 infection. TCRdb re-derived calls from the 5' RACE reads in MiXCR, one entry per CDR3 protein. The repertoire holds about 56,000 distinct CDR3 sequences, more than 13% seen once, with approximately 4% in the top ten. The sequencing used whole blood, collected at baseline. These receptors were collected from an adult who was a healthcare worker with PCR-confirmed SARS-CoV-2 infection or an uninfected control (not recorded which). The CDR3 runs from the conserved cysteine through the conserved F or W. The order of the fields is J gene, V gene, D gene, clone size, CDR3 DNA, CDR3 protein. D genes are given only for firm matches. The size entry is marked missing in some rows and otherwise reads once, few, many or a size class.

j_gene: TRBJ1-1; v_gene: TRBV19; d_gene: -; abundance: -; CDR3nt: TGTGCCAGTACCCGGGGGTACGATACGTTGATGAACACTGAAGCTTTCTTT; CDR3aa: CASTRGYDTLMNTEAFF
j_gene: TRBJ2-3; v_gene: TRBV10-3; d_gene: -; abundance: few; CDR3nt: TGTGCCATCAGTGTCGGAAGCACAGATACGCAGTATTTT; CDR3aa: CAISVGSTDTQYF
j_gene: TRBJ1-1; v_gene: TRBV7-8; d_gene: -; abundance: many; CDR3nt: TGTGCCAGCAGCCCTCGAAGGGCCGCTGGGGACACTGAAGCTTTCTTT; CDR3aa: CASSPRRAAGDTEAFF
j_gene: TRBJ2-1; v_gene: TRBV11-2; d_gene: TRBD2; abundance: few; CDR3nt: TGTGCCAGCAGCCCGGGGGGACTAGCGGCCAGATCCTACAATGAGCAGTTCTTC; CDR3aa: CASSPGGLAARSYNEQFF
j_gene: TRBJ2-7; v_gene: TRBV6-5; d_gene: TRBD1; abundance: -; CDR3nt: TGTGCCACAAGGGGGACAGGGGCAGGTGAGCAGTACTTC; CDR3aa: CATRGTGAGEQYF
j_gene: TRBJ1-1; v_gene: TRBV20-1; d_gene: -; abundance: -; CDR3nt: TGCAGTGCTAGAGACAGCCGCCGTTCCACTGAAGCTTTCTTT; CDR3aa: CSARDSRRSTEAFF
j_gene: TRBJ2-5; v_gene: TRBV4-1; d_gene: -; abundance: many; CDR3nt: TGCGCCAGCAGCCAAGTTATCGTTGAGACCCAGTACTTC; CDR3aa: CASSQVIVETQYF
j_gene: TRBJ2-7; v_gene: TRBV20-1; d_gene: -; abundance: -; CDR3nt: TGCAGTGCTAGTGGTAGCGTCCAATACGAGCAGTACTTC; CDR3aa: CSASGSVQYEQYF
j_gene: TRBJ1-3; v_gene: TRBV3-1; d_gene: -; abundance: few; CDR3nt: TGTGCCAGCAGCCCAGCGCGGCTCTCTGGAAACACCATATATTTT; CDR3aa: CASSPARLSGNTIYF
j_gene: TRBJ2-7; v_gene: TRBV10-3; d_gene: TRBD2; abundance: few; CDR3nt: TGTGCCATCAGTCGCACTAGCGGACCCTACGAGCAGTACTTC; CDR3aa: CAISRTSGPYEQYF
j_gene: TRBJ1-6; v_gene: TRBV27; d_gene: -; abundance: -; CDR3nt: TGTGCCAGCAGTCCCGTCGGGGTAAATTCACCCCTCCACTTT; CDR3aa: CASSPVGVNSPLHF
j_gene: TRBJ2-1; v_gene: TRBV20-1; d_gene: -; abundance: many; CDR3nt: TGCAGTGCTAGAGATCTAGCCGAACACAATGAGCAGTTCTTC; CDR3aa: CSARDLAEHNEQFF
j_gene: TRBJ2-3; v_gene: TRBV5-5; d_gene: TRBD2; abundance: -; CDR3nt: TGTGCCAGCAGCTTGGGCCTAGCGGAAAGCACAGATACGCAGTATTTT; CDR3aa: CASSLGLAESTDTQYF
j_gene: TRBJ2-1; v_gene: TRBV12-3/TRBV12-4; d_gene: -; abundance: many; CDR3nt: TGTGCCAGCGGCGGGGAAAATGAGCAGTTCTTC; CDR3aa: CASGGENEQFF
j_gene: TRBJ1-4; v_gene: TRBV2; d_gene: -; abundance: -; CDR3nt: TGTGCCAGCAGGGAGGAGGGGTTGAGAACTAATGAAAAACTGTTTTTT; CDR3aa: CASREEGLRTNEKLFF
j_gene: TRBJ2-5; v_gene: TRBV3-1; d_gene: -; abundance: few; CDR3nt: TGTGCCAGCAGCCAAGGGTTGGCCGGGACAAAAGAGACCCAGTACTTC; CDR3aa: CASSQGLAGTKETQYF
j_gene: TRBJ1-5; v_gene: TRBV2; d_gene: -; abundance: -; CDR3nt: TGTGCCAGCAGTGAGGAAATAGGCAATCAGCCCCAGCATTTT; CDR3aa: CASSEEIGNQPQHF
j_gene: TRBJ2-1; v_gene: TRBV20-1; d_gene: TRBD2; abundance: few; CDR3nt: TGCGGTGCTAGAGATCTCACTAGCGGGCAGGCGCAGTTCTTC; CDR3aa: CGARDLTSGQAQFF
j_gene: TRBJ2-1; v_gene: TRBV27; d_gene: -; abundance: many; CDR3nt: TGTGCCAGCGGATTAAATGAGCAGTTCTTC; CDR3aa: CASGLNEQFF
j_gene: TRBJ2-5; v_gene: TRBV5-1; d_gene: -; abundance: few; CDR3nt: TGCGCCAGCAGCTTGGCCCGAGACAGTCAAGAGACCCAGTACTTC; CDR3aa: CASSLARDSQETQYF
j_gene: TRBJ2-3; v_gene: TRBV27; d_gene: -; abundance: medium-sized; CDR3nt: TGTGCCAGCAGTGAGACAGACAGCACAGATACGCAGTATTTT; CDR3aa: CASSETDSTDTQYF
j_gene: TRBJ1-6; v_gene: TRBV6-6; d_gene: TRBD1; abundance: -; CDR3nt: TGTGCCAGCAGGGGGACAGGGGGCTATAATTCACCCCTCCACTTT; CDR3aa: CASRGTGGYNSPLHF
j_gene: TRBJ2-6; v_gene: TRBV7-7; d_gene: -; abundance: few; CDR3nt: TGTGCTAGCAGCTCCTCCGGACTCGGCCGCTTCCCCCGCGGGGCCAACGTCCTGACTTTC; CDR3aa: CASSSSGLGRFPRGANVLTF
j_gene: TRBJ1-1; v_gene: TRBV20-1; d_gene: TRBD1; abundance: few; CDR3nt: TGCAGTGCGGGACAGGGCGCTATGAACACTGAAGCTTTCTTT; CDR3aa: CSAGQGAMNTEAFF
j_gene: TRBJ2-7; v_gene: TRBV19; d_gene: -; abundance: few; CDR3nt: TGTGCCAGTGCCACAGGGATGGGCTCCTACGAGCAGTACTTC; CDR3aa: CASATGMGSYEQYF
j_gene: TRBJ2-2; v_gene: TRBV11-2; d_gene: -; abundance: -; CDR3nt: TGTGCCAGCAGCTCCCCCCGGGACTCGGTTGATGCCGGGGAGCTGTTTTTT; CDR3aa: CASSSPRDSVDAGELFF
j_gene: TRBJ2-4; v_gene: TRBV29-1; d_gene: TRBD2; abundance: few; CDR3nt: TGCAGCGTTGTTTCGGCTAGCGGGAGGGGAGAAAACATTCAGTACTTC; CDR3aa: CSVVSASGRGENIQYF
j_gene: TRBJ2-3; v_gene: TRBV5-1; d_gene: TRBD1; abundance: few; CDR3nt: TGCGCCAGCAGCCCCTACAGGGGAAGGGTAACAGATACGCAGTATTTT; CDR3aa: CASSPYRGRVTDTQYF
j_gene: TRBJ2-3; v_gene: TRBV20-1; d_gene: -; abundance: many; CDR3nt: TGCAGCGCCCCCTCAGGCGGTGCAGATACGCAGTATTTT; CDR3aa: CSAPSGGADTQYF
j_gene: TRBJ1-5; v_gene: TRBV7-2; d_gene: -; abundance: many; CDR3nt: TGTGCCAGCAGCGCGGGGGGGATCCCAAATCAGCCCCAGCATTTT; CDR3aa: CASSAGGIPNQPQHF
j_gene: TRBJ1-4; v_gene: TRBV25-1; d_gene: -; abundance: -; CDR3nt: TGTGCCAGCAGTCATACCGGCCCAACTAATGAAAAACTGTTTTTT; CDR3aa: CASSHTGPTNEKLFF
j_gene: TRBJ2-7; v_gene: TRBV5-6; d_gene: TRBD1; abundance: few; CDR3nt: TGTGCCAGCAGCTCACCGGGACAGGGGAGGTCCTACGAGCAGTACTTC; CDR3aa: CASSSPGQGRSYEQYF
j_gene: TRBJ2-1; v_gene: TRBV7-9; d_gene: -; abundance: -; CDR3nt: TGTGCCAGCAGCTTTTCACAGGGCGCCTACAATGAGCAGTTCTTC; CDR3aa: CASSFSQGAYNEQFF
j_gene: TRBJ1-3; v_gene: TRBV11-2; d_gene: -; abundance: few; CDR3nt: TGTGCCAGCAGCAAGCGGAGGCCCTGGACCCCGTCCTCTGGAAACACCATATATTTT; CDR3aa: CASSKRRPWTPSSGNTIYF
j_gene: TRBJ1-6; v_gene: TRBV2; d_gene: -; abundance: few; CDR3nt: TGTGCCAGCACCGGGGGTAGCTCCTATAATTCACCCCTCCACTTT; CDR3aa: CASTGGSSYNSPLHF
j_gene: TRBJ2-6; v_gene: TRBV11-2; d_gene: -; abundance: few; CDR3nt: TGTGCCAGCAGCGGCCCCGGGGTGTCTGGGGCCAACGTCCTGACTTTC; CDR3aa: CASSGPGVSGANVLTF
j_gene: TRBJ1-2; v_gene: TRBV28; d_gene: -; abundance: few; CDR3nt: TGTGCCAGCAGTGGTGATCCAGGGAGTCGGAACTATGGCTACACCTTC; CDR3aa: CASSGDPGSRNYGYTF
j_gene: TRBJ1-3; v_gene: TRBV4-2; d_gene: -; abundance: few; CDR3nt: TGTGCCAGCAGCCAAGTCGGGAGCTCTGGAAACACCATATATTTT; CDR3aa: CASSQVGSSGNTIYF